Each of the 9 T cell receptor beta chains below was sequenced from the same sample in a study of T cell clonality in common variable immunodeficiency. Libraries were prepared by immunoSEQ multiplex PCR; TCRdb keeps only in-frame clonotypes and omits some of them. The profile covers approximately 44,000 clones, none occurring a single time. The sample taken for sequencing was peripheral blood mononuclear cells. The receptors originated from a person aged 18 to 75 in good health.

This clone was seen many times. The read ends 3 residues before the CDR3 terminus; that terminus is restored from the germline J gene. This rearrangement joins TRBV20-1 to TRBJ1-1; 8 nucleotides line up with TRBD1. The V gene end was trimmed by 5 bases and the J gene end by 1 base; junction bases not matched to a gene: 9. Germline CDR1 is DFQATT and CDR2 is SNEGSKA (reference sequence). CDR3 length: 15 residues. This CDR3 is CSALGQGDPNTEAFF. The covered CDR3 bases are TGCAGTGCTCTAGGACAGGGCGACCCGAACACTGAA.

This clone came up many times. From the germline J gene comes the end of the CDR3, since the read stops 3 residues before it. The chain links TRBV20-1 to TRBJ2-2; possible D gene TRBD1, 7 bases. From germline, CDR1 is DFQATT and CDR2 SNEGSKA (reference sequence). This CDR3 has 14 amino acids. This CDR3 is CSARGAAEASPLFF. The sequenced part of the CDR3 DNA is TGCAGTGCCAGGGGGGCAGCGGAAGCTTCACCG.

This clone was recorded many times. The read halts 3 residues ahead of the CDR3 end, with the missing end drawn from the germline J gene. The chain employs TRBV9 and TRBJ2-3, with TRBD2 as a possible D gene (6 bases). V was pared by 3 bases and J by 3 bases, with 14 bases between. The germline gives CDR1 SGDLS, CDR2 YYNGEE. The CDR3 loop spans 15 amino acids. CDR3 DNA (partial): TGTGCCAGCAGCGGACGTAGCGGTCCTACAGATACG. It translates to CASSGRSGPTDT. The CDR3 in full is CASSGRSGPTDTQYF.

This clone was counted at least ten times. The DNA ends 3 residues before the CDR3 does, and the rest of the CDR3 is filled in from the germline J gene. The V and J genes are TRBV9 and TRBJ1-6; D perhaps matches TRBD1 (5 bases). Germline V gene sequence: CDR1 SGDLS, CDR2 YYNGEE. This CDR3 comprises 17 residues. The DNA read from the CDR3 is TGTGCCAGCAGCCAGGGTAGGAGGGTTGGGCACGGGTTGGCC. Protein: CASSQGRRVGHGLA. The entire CDR3 sequence reads CASSQGRRVGHGLALHF.

This clone was seen at least ten times. Coverage ceases 3 residues before the CDR3 finishes, and the germline J gene fills in the end. This chain connects TRBV29-1 to TRBJ2-7; possibly TRBD2 for D (7 bases). CDR3 length: 13 amino acids. The germline V gene encodes CDR1 SQVTM and CDR2 ANQGSEA. Trimming cost V 3 bases and J 3 bases, with 12 bases left between them. CDR3 bases read: TGCAGCGTTGACGGGGGGCTAGGCTACGAG. It encodes CSVDGGLGYE. The CDR3 in its entirety is CSVDGGLGYEQYF.

This clone has a count of ten or more. The read stops 3 residues short of the end of the CDR3; the missing end is completed from the germline J gene. The V call is TRBV20-1, the J call TRBJ2-3, with D perhaps TRBD2 (5 bases). Germline V gene lookup returns CDR1 DFQATT and CDR2 SNEGSKA (reference sequence). Between the trimmed V and J ends, which lost 5 bases and 3 bases, there was a span of 21 bases. The CDR3 contains 16 residues. CDR3 amino acids: CSAPSPRHKGTDTQYF. Incomplete CDR3 DNA: TGCAGTGCTCCTAGCCCCCGACATAAAGGAACAGATACG.

This clone was seen many times. The CDR3 end is not reached by the read, which stops 3 residues before it; the germline J gene fills it in. The chain has TRBV20-1 and TRBJ1-2; 7 bases fit TRBD1. The CDR3 contains 14 residues. J gave up 6 bases and V 5 bases, and 12 bases lay outside the gene matches. CDR1 and CDR2 from the germline V gene are DFQATT and SNEGSKA (reference sequence). CDR3 DNA (partial): TGCAGTGCTCAGGAGACAGGGTTCCAGGATGGC. This encodes CSAQETGFQDG. The CDR3 reads in full as CSAQETGFQDGYTF.

In its sample, this clone was seen many times. From the germline J gene comes the end of the CDR3, since the read stops 3 residues before it. The chain couples TRBV18 to TRBJ1-1; D not resolved. This CDR3 is 15 amino acids long. Germline CDR1 KGHSH, CDR2 LQKENI. The germline V and J ends were trimmed by 6 bases and 1 base, with 15 bases remaining between them. The CDR3 here is CASSPVGRQNTEAFF. Incomplete CDR3 DNA: TGTGCCAGCTCCCCCGTTGGGCGACAGAACACTGAA.

This clone has at least ten counts. The read terminates 3 residues before the CDR3 end, so the remaining end is supplied by the germline J gene. This chain links TRBV20-1 with TRBJ2-7; possibly TRBD1 for D (6 bases). The germline CDR1 and CDR2 sequences are DFQATT and SNEGSKA (reference sequence). The germline V and J ends were trimmed by 3 bases and 3 bases, with 18 bases remaining between them. The CDR3 is 15 residues long. The part of the CDR3 DNA that was read is TGCAGTGCTAGGGGGCTTTGGACAGTGTACTACGAG. Protein sequence: CSARGLWTVYYE. The full CDR3 sequence reads CSARGLWTVYYEQYF.